The next 2 T cell receptor beta chains were all read from a single sample in a study of beta chain features in type 1 diabetes. Expressed TCRB transcripts were sequenced because the entire RNA isolate underwent reverse transcription. TCRdb's table, derived via immunoSEQ multiplex PCR, lists solely in-frame clones and lacks some. The sample lists roughly 150,000 clones, around 10% occurring once. The source material was central memory CD4+ T cells from blood. The receptors come from a young man in good health.

On this clone: This may stem from a read error, because a much larger clone lies one nucleotide away. V and J are TRBV30 and TRBJ2-5, with D tentatively TRBD2 (5 bases). Germline V CDR1 and CDR2: GTSNPN, SVGIG (reference sequence). This CDR3 region has 15 residues. In DNA form, the CDR3 reads TGTTCCTGGAGTTTGCTGGACTTAAGAGGGGAGACCCAGTACTTC. Translation: CSWSLLDLRGETQYF.

The genes are TRBV19 and TRBJ1-1; D remains ambiguous. Germline V gives CDR1 LNHDA, CDR2 SQIVND (reference sequence). V dropped 5 bases and J dropped 3 bases, with 10 bases sitting between them. The CDR3 is 13 residues long. CDR3 bases: TGTGCCAGTAGTTTCAGACGGGACACTGAAGCTTTCTTT. Protein product: CASSFRRDTEAFF.